This T cell receptor (beta chain) emerged from a study of blood T cell repertoires in COVID-19 (dated by TCRdb to about 2020). Looking at the study overall: Samples covering the acute and convalescent phases of COVID-19 were provided by collaborators in the United States, Italy and Spain. The material from the prospective study consisted of cDNA or gDNA derived from T cells, B-cell-depleted T cells, or PBMCs. The dataset comprised deeply sampled blood TCRbeta repertoires from subjects exposed to, actively infected with, or recovered from COVID-19. A freely available public database, intended as a resource for researchers studying the immune response to SARS-CoV-2, is where the repertoires were released. The samples were drawn from two sources: the first 160 participants of the ongoing ImmuneRACE study, and 1,254 subjects contributed by 6 global collaborators. The sample metadata nearly always contained a de-identified subject ID, COVID-19 status, age in years and sex. Where available, HLA class I and class II types were taken from metadata supplied by the sample provider and were not determined by assay-based typing. Study-wide conclusions, independent of this receptor: The quantity of clinical and demographic metadata differed by source and by participant and was supplied without curation.

Each collaborating institution followed its own protocols to collect whole blood in K2EDTA tubes. For TCRbeta analysis, collaborators shipped samples as frozen whole blood, isolated PBMCs, or DNA extracted from either of those sample types. On this clone itself: Its antigen has not been determined. It has no much larger one-base neighbor in the sample; base qualities were not kept.

The immunoSEQ Assay, a bias-controlled multiplex PCR, was used to amplify TCRbeta CDR3 regions from genomic DNA. Per the original workflow: The number of nucleated cells in each sample was estimated from the amplification of reference gene primers within the assay. To quantify the absolute abundance of each unique TCRbeta CDR3 rearrangement, sequence reads were collapsed and filtered. Productive Simpson clonality was computed per sample as the square root of Simpson's diversity index over productive rearrangements. In its TCRdb copy, this immuneACCESS table keeps in-frame sequences only and misses some clones. Where compared with another copy, unresolved V genes explain less than half of these, and the others have no known cause. The DNA gave D and trimming, while V, J and clone size come from that table. This sample has 200,000 to 250,000 clones in its table, and roughly 82% of those were observed once. The top ten clones comprise more than 9% of the sample.

Per the germline V gene (reference sequence), DFQATT is the CDR1 and SNEGSKA is the CDR2. The CDR3 goes from the cysteine to the phenylalanine over 11 residues. Only the CDR3 part of the read is kept: 33 bases, read in frame from the first base. V and J are truncated by 3 bases and 13 bases respectively, leaving an intervening sequence of 14 bases. This chain joins TRBV20-1 to TRBJ2-3; TRBD1 could be the D gene, as 6 bases match. The source material was peripheral blood. The receptor was derived from a man at least 80 years old with acute or convalescent COVID-19. The sequenced DNA: TGCAGTGCTAGGTCACAGGGTTTAAAGTATTTT. The encoded protein is CSARSQGLKYF.